This T cell receptor (beta chain) stems from a study of response to subunit inactivated influenza vaccine. Overall study findings and caveats: Authors suggested few new T cells are recruited by each seasonal influenza vaccination.

On this clonotype itself: Its target is unknown.

TCRdb re-called the RT-PCR reads with MiXCR, one entry per CDR3 protein. The sample lists approximately 570,000 distinct CDR3 sequences; approximately 7.6% were seen once. Germline V gives CDR1 MDHEN, CDR2 SYDVKM. V dropped 5 bases and J dropped 5 bases, with 13 bases sitting between them. This CDR3 spans 13 amino acids. The sequence came from a man aged 50 to 69 who received an inactivated influenza vaccine. Sequencing used PBMCs from blood, obtained less than 30 months after vaccination. The V call is TRBV28, the J call TRBJ2-7; tentatively, D is TRBD2 (5 bases). The CDR3 sequence: CASSPYSGDEQYF. CDR3 nucleotides: TGTGCCAGCAGTCCCTACTCCGGGGACGAGCAGTACTTC.